Below, 11 T cell receptor beta chains from the same sample are listed, as sequenced in a study of TET2 disruption in CD19-targeted CAR T cells. Their specific antigens are unknown. Treatment here: autologous CTL019 cells: CD19 CAR with 4-1BB and CD3 zeta domains. Libraries were prepared by immunoSEQ multiplex PCR; TCRdb keeps only in-frame clonotypes and omits some of them. The sample spans about 26,000 clones; the ten largest clones claim about 2%. The sequenced sample was CD8- CAR+ T cells sorted from cultured blood T cells, obtained for CD19 CAR T cell therapy. The subset is: CD8-negative CAR-positive T cells from the infusion product. The receptors were sampled from an older man with chronic lymphocytic leukemia.

To note about this clone: The read terminates 3 residues ahead of where the CDR3 ends, so the germline J gene completes it. The chain has TRBV20-1 and TRBJ2-5; 15 positions match TRBD2. Germline lookup yields CDR1 DFQATT and CDR2 SNEGSKA (reference sequence). With V trimmed by 6 bases and J by 2 bases, 4 bases remained unmatched. The CDR3 covers 15 residues. The CDR3 reads CSASGLAGGQETQYF. CDR3 DNA, as far as it was read: TGCAGTGCCTCGGGACTAGCGGGGGGTCAAGAGACC.

As concerns this clone: The read comes to an end 3 residues before the CDR3 does, leaving the germline J gene to fill in the end. The rearrangement uses TRBV5-6 and TRBJ1-4; 7 nucleotides match TRBD1. Unmatched junction bases numbered 10, after V lost 4 bases and J lost 7 bases. The CDR3 length is 15 residues. Per the germline V gene, CDR1 is SGHDT and CDR2 is YYEEEE. CDR3 DNA (partial): TGTGCCAGCAGCATCTGGACAGGCAGGAGTGAAAAA. This gives the protein CASSIWTGRSEK. The CDR3 in its entirety is CASSIWTGRSEKLFF.

As regards this clone: The missing CDR3 end, 3 residues past where the read stops, is filled in from the germline J gene. The V and J genes are TRBV5-1 and TRBJ1-1; 10 nucleotides align to TRBD1. CDR1 and CDR2 (germline): SGHRS, YFSETQ. The CDR3 runs to 17 residues. Losses at the gene ends were 5 bases for V and 0 bases for J; bases not matched to a gene: 10. The CDR3 DNA, read in part, is TGCGCCAGCAGATCATCCGGGACAGGGGCAATGAACACTGAA. Encoded protein: CASRSSGTGAMNTE. The complete CDR3 reads CASRSSGTGAMNTEAFF.

Notes on this clone: The CDR3 goes on 3 residues after the read ends, and that part is filled in from the germline J gene. The rearrangement joins TRBV7-9 to TRBJ1-5, with D unclear. V lost 4 bases to trimming and J lost 7 bases, with 11 bases between them. CDR1 and CDR2 (germline): SEHNR, FQNEAQ (reference sequence). The CDR3 length is 13 residues. CDR3 residues: CASSSTAGQPQHF. The covered CDR3 bases are TGTGCCAGCAGCTCAACCGCGGGACAGCCC.

Note on this clone: The read terminates 3 residues ahead of where the CDR3 ends, so the germline J gene completes it. Other DNA sequences in the sample encode the same CDR3. This rearrangement joins TRBV18 to TRBJ1-2; D perhaps matches TRBD1 (5 bases). The germline V gene has CDR1 KGHSH and CDR2 LQKENI. V shed 0 bases and J shed 2 bases, with 10 bases lying between them. The CDR3 spans 15 residues. CDR3 DNA, as far as it was read: TGTGCCAGCTCACCACCCAGGGCCGGAAACTATGGC. Residues: CASSPPRAGNYG. The whole CDR3 sequence reads CASSPPRAGNYGYTF.

In the case of this clone: The read ends 3 residues shy of where the CDR3 ends; the end is completed using the germline J gene. This chain links TRBV11-2 with TRBJ1-6; D is perhaps TRBD1 (5 bases). The germline V and J ends were trimmed by 1 base and 8 bases, with 12 bases remaining between them. Germline CDR1 reads SGHAT; CDR2 reads FQNNGV. The CDR3 consists of 15 residues. CDR3 sequence: CASSLGRGGDSPLHF. The sequenced CDR3 bases are TGTGCCAGCAGCTTAGGGAGGGGCGGGGATTCACCC.

Comment on this clone: The read terminates 3 residues ahead of where the CDR3 ends, so the germline J gene completes it. The chain couples TRBV9 to TRBJ2-6, with D perhaps given as TRBD1 or TRBD2 (6 bases each). This CDR3 is 15 amino acids long. Germline CDR1 is SGDLS and CDR2 is YYNGEE. V lost 7 bases to trimming and J lost 0 bases, with 11 bases between them. CDR3 DNA, as far as it was read: TGTGCCAGCGAGGAGGGGGACTCTGGGGCCAACGTC. The encoded protein is CASEEGDSGANV. The entire CDR3 is CASEEGDSGANVLTF.

In regard to this clone: The read ends 3 residues before the CDR3 terminus; that terminus is restored from the germline J gene. This chain joins TRBV27 and TRBJ1-2, with 9 bases matching TRBD1. The V gene's germline CDR1 is MNHEY and CDR2 SMNVEV (reference sequence). The CDR3 totals 13 residues. The sequenced CDR3 bases are TGTGCCAGCAGCGAAAGACAGGGGGTGATC. Translating gives CASSERQGVI. The whole CDR3 protein reads CASSERQGVIYTF.

On this clone: Read data end 3 residues before the CDR3 end; the end is taken from the germline J gene. The chain employs TRBV11-2 and TRBJ2-2; no firm D call. V was cut by 5 bases and J by 4 bases, with 5 bases left in between. This CDR3 has 12 residues. Germline V CDR1 and CDR2: SGHAT, FQNNGV. The CDR3: CASSRITGELFF. The covered CDR3 bases are TGTGCCAGCAGCCGTATCACCGGGGAG.

On this clone itself: The read comes to an end 3 residues before the CDR3 does, leaving the germline J gene to fill in the end. The chain combines TRBV6-1 with TRBJ1-2; 7 bases map to TRBD1. Germline assignment: CDR1 MNHNS and CDR2 SASEGT. The CDR3 runs 17 residues. CDR3: CASSERDSRSSSYDYTF. The CDR3 DNA, read in part, is TGTGCCAGCAGTGAAAGGGACAGCCGTTCGAGCTCCTACGAC.

Its frequency marks this clone as medium-sized. The CDR3 goes on 3 residues after the read ends, and that part is filled in from the germline J gene. V gene TRBV20-1 combines with J gene TRBJ2-3, with 16 bases lining up with TRBD2. V shed 2 bases, J shed 2 bases, and the junction held 7 bases outside the gene matches. CDR3 length: 18 residues. CDR1 and CDR2 (germline): DFQATT, SNEGSKA (reference sequence). The DNA read from the CDR3 is TGCAGTGCTAGATCCGGGACTAGCGGGGGGGCCCACACAGATACG. This sequence encodes CSARSGTSGGAHTDT. The entire CDR3 protein is CSARSGTSGGAHTDTQYF.